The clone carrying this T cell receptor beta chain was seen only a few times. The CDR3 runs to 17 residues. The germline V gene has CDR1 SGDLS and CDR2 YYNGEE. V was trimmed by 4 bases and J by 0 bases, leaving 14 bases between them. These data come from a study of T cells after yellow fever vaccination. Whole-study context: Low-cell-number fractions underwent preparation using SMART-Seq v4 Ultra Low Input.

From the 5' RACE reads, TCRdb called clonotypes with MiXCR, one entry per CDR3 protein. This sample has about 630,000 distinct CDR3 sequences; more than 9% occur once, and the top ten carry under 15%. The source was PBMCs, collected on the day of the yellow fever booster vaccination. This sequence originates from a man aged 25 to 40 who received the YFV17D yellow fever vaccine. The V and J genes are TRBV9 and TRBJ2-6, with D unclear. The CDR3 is CASSSSDRLSGANVLTF. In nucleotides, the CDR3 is TGTGCCAGCAGCTCTAGTGATCGCCTCTCTGGGGCCAACGTCCTGACTTTC.